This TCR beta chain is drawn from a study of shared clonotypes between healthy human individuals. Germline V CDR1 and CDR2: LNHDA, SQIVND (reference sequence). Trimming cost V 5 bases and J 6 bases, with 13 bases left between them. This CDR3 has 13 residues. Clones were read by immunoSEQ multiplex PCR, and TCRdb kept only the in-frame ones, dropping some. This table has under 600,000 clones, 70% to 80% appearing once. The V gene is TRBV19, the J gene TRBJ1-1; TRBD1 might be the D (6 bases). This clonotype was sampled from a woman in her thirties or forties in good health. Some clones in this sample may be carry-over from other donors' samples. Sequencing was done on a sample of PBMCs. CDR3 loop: CASSVRTDAEAFF. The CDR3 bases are TGTGCCAGTAGTGTCCGGACAGATGCTGAAGCTTTCTTT.